This TCR beta chain was retrieved from a study of cytomegalovirus exposure and HLA in healthy donors. Notes on the study in general: High sensitivity and specificity were reportedly achieved when the classifier diagnosed cytomegalovirus status.

The PCR contained 60 Vbeta and 13 Jbeta primers. Produced via immunoSEQ multiplex PCR; TCRdb's table is partial and in-frame only. The sample holds about 200,000 clones, 65% to 80% seen once. The V and J ends lost 6 bases and 1 base respectively, with 18 bases between them. The CDR3 is 16 residues long. CDR1 is SGHNT, CDR2 YENEEA, per germline. As regards this clone: Its target is unknown.

The sample comprised PBMCs. The chain combines TRBV11-3 with TRBJ1-1, with a tentative D call TRBD1 (6 bases). The receptor was isolated from a woman in her 40s in good health and CMV-seronegative. CDR3 in DNA: TGTGCCAGCAGAAGAGGAAGGGTGACAGGGAACACTGAAGCTTTCTTT. Its translation is CASRRGRVTGNTEAFF.